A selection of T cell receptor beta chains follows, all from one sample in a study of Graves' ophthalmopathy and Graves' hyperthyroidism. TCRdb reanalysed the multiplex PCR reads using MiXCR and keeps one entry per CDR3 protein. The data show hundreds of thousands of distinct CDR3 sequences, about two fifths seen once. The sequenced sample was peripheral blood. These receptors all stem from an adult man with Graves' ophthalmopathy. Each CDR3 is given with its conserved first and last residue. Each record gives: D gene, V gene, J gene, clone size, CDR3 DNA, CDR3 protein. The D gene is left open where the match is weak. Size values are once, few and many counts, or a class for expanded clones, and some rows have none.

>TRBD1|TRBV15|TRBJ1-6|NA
TGTGCCACCAGCACCGCCGTGACAGGGTCTTCACCCCTCCACTTT
CATSTAVTGSSPLHF
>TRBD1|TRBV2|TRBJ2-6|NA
TGTGCCAGCAGCCTCCCGACAGGGATTGGGGCCAACGTCCTGACTTTC
CASSLPTGIGANVLTF
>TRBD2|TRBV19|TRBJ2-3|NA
TGTGCCAGTAGTCCAAGCGCAGCGGGGGTGGGAGATACGCAGTATTTT
CASSPSAAGVGDTQYF
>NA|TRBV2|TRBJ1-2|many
TGTGCCAGCAGCCCTGGGGGCCTCTTAGGCTATGGCTACACCTTC
CASSPGGLLGYGYTF
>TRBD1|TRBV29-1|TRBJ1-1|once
TGCAGCTCCGACAGGGACACTGGAGCTTTCTTT
CSSDRDTGAFF
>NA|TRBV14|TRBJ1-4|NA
TGTGCCAGCTCACCCCAGGGACGGACTAATGAAAAACTGTTTTTT
CASSPQGRTNEKLFF
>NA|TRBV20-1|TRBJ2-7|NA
TGCAGTGCTCCACTGGGCCCTGGGCAGTACTTC
CSAPLGPGQYF
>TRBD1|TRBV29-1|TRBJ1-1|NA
TGCAGCGTTGGGACAGGGGTTGAGAACACTGAAGCTTTCTTT
CSVGTGVENTEAFF
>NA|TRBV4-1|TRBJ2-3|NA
TGTGCCAGCAGCCAAGATCGAAAGGGCCACACAGATACGCAGTATTTT
CASSQDRKGHTDTQYF
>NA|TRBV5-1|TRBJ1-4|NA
TGCGCCAGCAGTACCCTTGGTTTGGCTAATGAAAAACTGTTTTTT
CASSTLGLANEKLFF
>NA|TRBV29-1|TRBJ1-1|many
TGCAGCGTTGATTGGGGCGTGGGTACTGAAGCTTTCTTT
CSVDWGVGTEAFF
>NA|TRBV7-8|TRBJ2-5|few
TGTGCCAGCTCAACCGTCCCGGGGTCCGGAGAGACCCAGTACTTC
CASSTVPGSGETQYF
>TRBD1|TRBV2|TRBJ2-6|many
TGTGCCAGCAGCGACCCAAACAGGGGGATCTCTGGGGCCAACGTCCTGACTTTC
CASSDPNRGISGANVLTF
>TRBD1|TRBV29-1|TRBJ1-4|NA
TGCAGCACCTCCATCGGGACAGGGGGAAATCTAGGTAGACTTTTT
CSTSIGTGGNLGRLF
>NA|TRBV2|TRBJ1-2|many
TGTGCCAGCATCGAAGGCGGAATCGGGTTGGATGGCTACACCTTC
CASIEGGIGLDGYTF
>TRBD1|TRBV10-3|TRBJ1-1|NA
TGTGCCGTCAGTGGGGGACAGGGGTATGCTTTCTTT
CAVSGGQGYAFF
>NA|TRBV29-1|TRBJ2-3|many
TGCAGCGTTGAAGATGGAGGACCAGATACGCAGTATTTT
CSVEDGGPDTQYF
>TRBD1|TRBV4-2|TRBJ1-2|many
TGTGCCAGCAGCCCGGGACAGGGTGAGAGTGGCTACACCTTC
CASSPGQGESGYTF
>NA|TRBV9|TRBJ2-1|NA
TGTGCCAGCAGCCCGTCTTACAATGAGCAGTTCTTC
CASSPSYNEQFF
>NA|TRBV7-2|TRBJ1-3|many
TGTGCCAGCAGCTTACCCCCCCCGGGAAACACCATATATTTT
CASSLPPPGNTIYF
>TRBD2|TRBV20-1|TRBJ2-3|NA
TGCAGTGCTAGAGACCCCTTGGCGGGAGGGCACAATGAGCAGTATTTT
CSARDPLAGGHNEQYF
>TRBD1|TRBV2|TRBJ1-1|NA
TGTGCTGCCCAGGGGGCGTTTGAAGCTTTCTTT
CAAQGAFEAFF
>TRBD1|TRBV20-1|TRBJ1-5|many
TGCAGTGCTTCGGACAGGCTCCAGCCCCAGCATTTT
CSASDRLQPQHF
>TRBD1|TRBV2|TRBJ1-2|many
TGTGCCAGCATAAGGGAGGGGGCGAACTATGGCTACACCTTC
CASIREGANYGYTF
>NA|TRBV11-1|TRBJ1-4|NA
TGTGCCAGCAGCACTTCCAGGACCGAGTCTAGGGAAAAACTGTTTTTT
CASSTSRTESREKLFF
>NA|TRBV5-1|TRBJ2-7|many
TGCGCCAGCAGCTACAATCAGGGCTACGAGCAGTACTTC
CASSYNQGYEQYF
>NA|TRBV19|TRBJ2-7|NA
TGTGCCAGTGGCTGGGGCAGGACCTACGAGCAGTACTTC
CASGWGRTYEQYF
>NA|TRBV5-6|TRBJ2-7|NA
TGTGCCAGCAGCTTGTCCCGGAGCTACGAGCAGTACTTC
CASSLSRSYEQYF
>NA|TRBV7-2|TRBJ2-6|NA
TGTGCCAGCAGCGCGTTTGGGGCCAACGTCCTGACTTTC
CASSAFGANVLTF
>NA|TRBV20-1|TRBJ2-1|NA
TGCAGTGCTAGACTCAGCCCTGAGCAGTTCTTC
CSARLSPEQFF
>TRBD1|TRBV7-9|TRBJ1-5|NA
TGCGCCAGCAGCCAACTCGGGACAGGGGGCGGCAATCAGCCCCAGCATTTT
CASSQLGTGGGNQPQHF
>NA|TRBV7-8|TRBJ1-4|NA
TGTGCCAGCAGCTTAGGGTCGAATGAAAAACTGCTTTTT
CASSLGSNEKLLF
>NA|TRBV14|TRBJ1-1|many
TGTGCCAGCAGCGAAGCCGGGACCCAGAACACTGAAGCTTTCTTT
CASSEAGTQNTEAFF
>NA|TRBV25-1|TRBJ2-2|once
TGTGCCAGCTCACCTGCTTATGGACGGAGGAACACCGGGGAGCTGTTTTTT
CASSPAYGRRNTGELFF
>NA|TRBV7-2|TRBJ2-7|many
TGTGCCAGCAGCTTAGACCTATTCCCGTTCGAGCAGTACTTC
CASSLDLFPFEQYF
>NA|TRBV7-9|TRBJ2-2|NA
TGTGACAGCAGCCCCCGAGTCAATGGGGAGCTGTTTTTT
CDSSPRVNGELFF
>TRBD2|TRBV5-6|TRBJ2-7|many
TGTGCCAGCAGCTTGGGGCTAGCGGCCGAGCAGTACTTC
CASSLGLAAEQYF
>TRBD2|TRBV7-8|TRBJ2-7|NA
TGTGCCAGCAGCTTAGGGACTAGCGATGGCTACGAGCAGTACTTC
CASSLGTSDGYEQYF
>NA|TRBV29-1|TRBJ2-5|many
TGCAGCGTTGAATCGGACAGTGGGGGAGAGACCCAGTACTTC
CSVESDSGGETQYF
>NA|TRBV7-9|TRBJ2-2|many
TGTGCCAGCATGGGGTTCGGGGAGCTGTTTTTT
CASMGFGELFF
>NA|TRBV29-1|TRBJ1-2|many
TGCAGCGTTGGAGAGGGGAGCGGTGAAGGCTACACCTTC
CSVGEGSGEGYTF
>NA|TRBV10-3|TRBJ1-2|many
TGTGCCAGCAGTTCGACAGGAAACTATGGCTACACCTTC
CASSSTGNYGYTF
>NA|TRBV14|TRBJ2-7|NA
TGTGCCAGCGGCCAAGTTGCAGGGGAAGACGAGCAGTACTTC
CASGQVAGEDEQYF
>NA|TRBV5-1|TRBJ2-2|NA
TGCGCCAGCAGCTTGCCGCACGGACCCTCTGGGGCCGGGGAGCTGTTTTTT
CASSLPHGPSGAGELFF
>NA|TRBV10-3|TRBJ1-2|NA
TGTGCCATCAGTTCCGGACAGAATGCCGACTATGGCTACACCTTC
CAISSGQNADYGYTF
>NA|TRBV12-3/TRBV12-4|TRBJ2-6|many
TGTGCCAGCAGTTTGGGTCGAGGCGGTGGGGCCAACGTCCTGACTTTC
CASSLGRGGGANVLTF
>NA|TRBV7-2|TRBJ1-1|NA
TGTGCCAGCAGCTCCCGGGTTTTTGAAGCTTTCTTT
CASSSRVFEAFF
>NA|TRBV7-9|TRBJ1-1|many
TGTGCCAGCAGCTTCTCGACGAAGAACACTGAAGCTTTCTTT
CASSFSTKNTEAFF
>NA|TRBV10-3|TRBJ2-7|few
TGTGCCATCAGTGTGGGCGAGCAGTACTTC
CAISVGEQYF
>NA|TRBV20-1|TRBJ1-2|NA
TGCAGTGCTAGAGATAGTCCGGACTATGGCTACACCTTC
CSARDSPDYGYTF
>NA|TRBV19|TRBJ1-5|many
TGTGCCAGTAGTATACAGCATATCAATCAGCCCCAGCATTTT
CASSIQHINQPQHF
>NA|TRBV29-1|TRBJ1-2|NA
TGCAGCTTAGGTGGGGGGAACTATGGCTACACCTTC
CSLGGGNYGYTF
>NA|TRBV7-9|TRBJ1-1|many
TGTGCCAGCAGCTTCGGGCAGGGGAACGCTGAAGCTTTCTTT
CASSFGQGNAEAFF
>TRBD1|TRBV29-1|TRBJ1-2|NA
TGCAGCGTGGGACAGGGGGGTTATGGCTACACCTTC
CSVGQGGYGYTF
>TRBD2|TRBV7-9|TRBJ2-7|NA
TGTGCCAGCAGCCCCCGACTAGCGGGCATCACCGAGGAGCAGTACTTC
CASSPRLAGITEEQYF
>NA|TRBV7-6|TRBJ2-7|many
TGTGCCAGCAGCGGGTGGGACGGGGCCTACGAGCAGTACTTC
CASSGWDGAYEQYF
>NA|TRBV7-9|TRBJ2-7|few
TGTGCCAGCAGTTATTACGGATCAGCCGAGCAGTACTTC
CASSYYGSAEQYF